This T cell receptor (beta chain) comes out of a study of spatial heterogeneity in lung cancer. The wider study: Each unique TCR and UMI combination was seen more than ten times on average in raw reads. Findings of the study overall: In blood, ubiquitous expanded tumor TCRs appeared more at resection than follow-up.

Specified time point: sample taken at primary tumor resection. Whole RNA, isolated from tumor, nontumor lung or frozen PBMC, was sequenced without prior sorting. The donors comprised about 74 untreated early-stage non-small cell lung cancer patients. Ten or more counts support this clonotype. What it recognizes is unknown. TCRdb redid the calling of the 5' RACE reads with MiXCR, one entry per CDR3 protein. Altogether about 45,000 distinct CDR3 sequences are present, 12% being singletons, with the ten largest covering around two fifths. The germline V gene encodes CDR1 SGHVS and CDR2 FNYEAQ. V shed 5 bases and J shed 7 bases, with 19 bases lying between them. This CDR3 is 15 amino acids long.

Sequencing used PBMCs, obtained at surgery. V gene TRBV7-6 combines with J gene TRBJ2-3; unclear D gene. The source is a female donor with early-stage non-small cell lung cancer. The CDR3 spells CASSPRTDQAYTQYF. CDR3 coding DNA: TGTGCCAGCAGCCCTCGGACGGATCAGGCGTATACGCAGTATTTT.